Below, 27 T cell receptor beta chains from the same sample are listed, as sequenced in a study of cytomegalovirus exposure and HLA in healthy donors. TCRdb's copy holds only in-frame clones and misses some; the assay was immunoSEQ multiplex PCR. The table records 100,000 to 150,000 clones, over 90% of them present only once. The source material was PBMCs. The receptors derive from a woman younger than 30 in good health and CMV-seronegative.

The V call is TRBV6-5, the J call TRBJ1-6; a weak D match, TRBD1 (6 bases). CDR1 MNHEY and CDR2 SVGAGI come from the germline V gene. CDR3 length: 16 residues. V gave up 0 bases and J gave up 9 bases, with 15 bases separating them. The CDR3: CASSYSIGDTLSPLHF. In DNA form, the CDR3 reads TGTGCCAGCAGTTACTCGATTGGGGACACTCTTTCACCCCTCCACTTT.

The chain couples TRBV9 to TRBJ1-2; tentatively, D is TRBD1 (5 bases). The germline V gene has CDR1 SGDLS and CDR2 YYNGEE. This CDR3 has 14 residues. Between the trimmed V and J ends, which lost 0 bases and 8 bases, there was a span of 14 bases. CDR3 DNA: TGTGCCAGCAGCGTAGCAGACCTCCAGGGAGGCTACACCTTC. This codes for CASSVADLQGGYTF.

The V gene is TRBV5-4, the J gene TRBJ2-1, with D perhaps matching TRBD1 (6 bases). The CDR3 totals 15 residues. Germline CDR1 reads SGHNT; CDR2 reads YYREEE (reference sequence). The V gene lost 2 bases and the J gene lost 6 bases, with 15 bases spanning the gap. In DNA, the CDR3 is TGTGCCAGCAGCTTAACGGCAACAGGGCCCAATGAGCAGTTCTTC. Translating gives CASSLTATGPNEQFF.

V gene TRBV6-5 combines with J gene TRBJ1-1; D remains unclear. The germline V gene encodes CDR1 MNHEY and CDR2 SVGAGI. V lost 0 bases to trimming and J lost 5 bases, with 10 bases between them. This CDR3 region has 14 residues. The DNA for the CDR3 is TGTGCCAGCAGTTACTCTCCAGAGGGTACTGAAGCTTTCTTT. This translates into CASSYSPEGTEAFF.

In DNA form, the CDR3 reads TGCAGCGTTGGGGGACTTGCCTACTACGAGCAGTACTTC. Protein: CSVGGLAYYEQYF. The gene calls are TRBV29-1 and TRBJ2-7; D perhaps matches TRBD2 (6 bases). Germline V gene sequence: CDR1 SQVTM, CDR2 ANQGSEA. The CDR3 has 13 residues. Trimming pared 4 bases from V and 3 bases from J, leaving 13 bases between.

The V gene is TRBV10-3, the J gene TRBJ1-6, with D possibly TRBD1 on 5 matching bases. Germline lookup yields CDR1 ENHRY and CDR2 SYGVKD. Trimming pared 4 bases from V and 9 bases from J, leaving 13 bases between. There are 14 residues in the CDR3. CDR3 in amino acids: CAISVRQGGSPLHF. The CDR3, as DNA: TGTGCCATCAGTGTTCGGCAGGGTGGTTCACCCCTCCACTTT.

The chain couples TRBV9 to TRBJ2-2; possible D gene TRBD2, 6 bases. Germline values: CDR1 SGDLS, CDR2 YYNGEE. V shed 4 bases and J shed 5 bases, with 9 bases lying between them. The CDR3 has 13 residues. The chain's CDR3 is CASSRGGTGELFF. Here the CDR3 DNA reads TGTGCCAGCAGCAGGGGAGGAACCGGGGAGCTGTTTTTT.

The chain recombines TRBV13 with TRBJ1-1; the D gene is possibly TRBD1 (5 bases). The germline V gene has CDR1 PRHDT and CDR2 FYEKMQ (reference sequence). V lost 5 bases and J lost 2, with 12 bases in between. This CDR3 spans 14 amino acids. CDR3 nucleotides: TGTGCCAGCAGCGTTAACAGGTATAACACTGAAGCTTTCTTT. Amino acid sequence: CASSVNRYNTEAFF.

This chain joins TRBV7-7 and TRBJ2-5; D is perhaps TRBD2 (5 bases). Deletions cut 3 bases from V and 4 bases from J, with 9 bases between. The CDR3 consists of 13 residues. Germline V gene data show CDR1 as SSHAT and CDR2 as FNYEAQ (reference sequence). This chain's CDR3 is CASSLTRVETQYF. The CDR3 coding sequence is TGTGCCAGCAGCTTGACGCGGGTAGAGACCCAGTACTTC. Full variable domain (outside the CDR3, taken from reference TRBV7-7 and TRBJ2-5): GAGVSQSPRYKVTKRGQDVTLRCDPISSHATLYWYQQALGQGPEFLTYFNYEAQPDKSGLPSDRFSAERPEGSISTLTIQRTEQRDSAMYRCASSLTRVETQYFGPGTRLLVL.

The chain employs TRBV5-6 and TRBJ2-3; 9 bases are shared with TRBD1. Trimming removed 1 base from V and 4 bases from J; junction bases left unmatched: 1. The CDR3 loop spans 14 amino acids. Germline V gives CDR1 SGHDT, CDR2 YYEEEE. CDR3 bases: TGTGCCAGCAGCTTGACAGGGGGCGCAGATACGCAGTATTTT. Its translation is CASSLTGGADTQYF.

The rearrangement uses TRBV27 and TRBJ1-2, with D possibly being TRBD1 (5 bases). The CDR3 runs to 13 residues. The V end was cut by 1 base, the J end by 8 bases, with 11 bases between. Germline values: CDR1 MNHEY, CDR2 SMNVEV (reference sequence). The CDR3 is CASSLWGGEGYTF. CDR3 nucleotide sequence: TGTGCCAGCAGTTTATGGGGGGGGGAGGGCTACACCTTC.

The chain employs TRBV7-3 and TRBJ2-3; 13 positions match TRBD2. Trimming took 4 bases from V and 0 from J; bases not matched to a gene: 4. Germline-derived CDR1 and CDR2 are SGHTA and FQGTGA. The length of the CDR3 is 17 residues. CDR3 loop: CASSSGLAGSSTDTQYF. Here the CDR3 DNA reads TGTGCCAGCAGCTCGGGACTAGCGGGGAGTAGCACAGATACGCAGTATTTT.

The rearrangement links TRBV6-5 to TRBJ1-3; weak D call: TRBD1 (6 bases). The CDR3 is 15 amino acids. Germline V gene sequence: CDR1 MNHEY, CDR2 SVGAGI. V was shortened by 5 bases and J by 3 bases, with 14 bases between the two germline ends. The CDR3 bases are TGTGCCAGCAGTCCCCAGGGGTGGAGTGGAAACACCATATATTTT. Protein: CASSPQGWSGNTIYF.

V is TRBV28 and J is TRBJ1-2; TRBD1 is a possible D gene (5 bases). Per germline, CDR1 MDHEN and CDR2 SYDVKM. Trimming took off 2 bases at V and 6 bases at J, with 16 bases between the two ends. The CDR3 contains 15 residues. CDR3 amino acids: CASSLPREGWDGYTF. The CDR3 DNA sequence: TGTGCCAGCAGTTTACCCAGGGAAGGGTGGGATGGCTACACCTTC.

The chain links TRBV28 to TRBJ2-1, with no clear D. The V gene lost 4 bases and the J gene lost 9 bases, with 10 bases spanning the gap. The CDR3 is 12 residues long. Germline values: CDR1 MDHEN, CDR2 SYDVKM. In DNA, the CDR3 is TGTGCCAGCAGTTCATATCGACTTGAGCAGTTCTTC. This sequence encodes CASSSYRLEQFF.

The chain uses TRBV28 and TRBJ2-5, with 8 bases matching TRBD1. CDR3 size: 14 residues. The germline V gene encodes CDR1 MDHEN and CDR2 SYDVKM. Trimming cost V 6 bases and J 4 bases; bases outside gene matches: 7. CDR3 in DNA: TGTGCCAGCAGCCGGACAGGGTCTCCAGAGACCCAGTACTTC. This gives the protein CASSRTGSPETQYF.

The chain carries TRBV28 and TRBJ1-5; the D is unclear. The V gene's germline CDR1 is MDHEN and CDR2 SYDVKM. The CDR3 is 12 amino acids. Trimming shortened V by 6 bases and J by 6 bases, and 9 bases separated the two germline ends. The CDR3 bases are TGTGCCAGCAGCCTATACAGTCAGCCCCAGCATTTT. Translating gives CASSLYSQPQHF.

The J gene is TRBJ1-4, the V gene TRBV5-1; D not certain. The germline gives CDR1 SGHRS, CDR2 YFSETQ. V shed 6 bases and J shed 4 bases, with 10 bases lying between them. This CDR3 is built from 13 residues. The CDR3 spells CASMGGFNEKLFF. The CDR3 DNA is TGCGCCAGCATGGGAGGTTTTAATGAAAAACTGTTTTTT.

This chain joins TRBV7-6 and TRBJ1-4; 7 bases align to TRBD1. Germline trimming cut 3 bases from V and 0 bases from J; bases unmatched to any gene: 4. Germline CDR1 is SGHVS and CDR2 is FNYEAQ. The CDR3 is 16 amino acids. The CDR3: CASSFNRGATNEKLFF. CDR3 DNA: TGTGCCAGCAGCTTCAACAGGGGAGCAACTAATGAAAAACTGTTTTTT.

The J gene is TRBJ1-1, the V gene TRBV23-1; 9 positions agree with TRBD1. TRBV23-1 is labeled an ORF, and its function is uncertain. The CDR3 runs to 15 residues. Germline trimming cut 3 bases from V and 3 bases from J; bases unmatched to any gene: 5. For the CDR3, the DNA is TGCGCCAGCAGTCACAGACAGGGGGGAGACACTGAAGCTTTCTTT. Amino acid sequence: CASSHRQGGDTEAFF.

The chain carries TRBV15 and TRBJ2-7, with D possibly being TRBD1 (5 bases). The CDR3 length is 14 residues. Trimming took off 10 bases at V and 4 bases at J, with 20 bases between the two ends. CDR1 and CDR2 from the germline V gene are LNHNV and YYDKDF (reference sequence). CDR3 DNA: TGTGCCAACGTTGTCAGGGCCTGTCTTTACGAGCAGTACTTC. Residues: CANVVRACLYEQYF.

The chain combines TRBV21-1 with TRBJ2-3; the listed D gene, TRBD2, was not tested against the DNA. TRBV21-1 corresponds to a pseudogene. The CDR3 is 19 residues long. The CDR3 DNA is TGTGCCAGCAGCAAGGTGGGAGCGGGGGGGCTCCAAGGCCCAGATACGCAGTATTTT. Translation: CASSKVGAGGLQGPDTQYF.

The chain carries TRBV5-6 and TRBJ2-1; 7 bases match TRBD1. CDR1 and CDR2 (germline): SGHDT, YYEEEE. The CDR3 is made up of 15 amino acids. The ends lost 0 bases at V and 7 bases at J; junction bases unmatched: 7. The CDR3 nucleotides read TGTGCCAGCAGCTTGGGACAGGGTTTCGGGAATGAGCAGTTCTTC. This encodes CASSLGQGFGNEQFF.

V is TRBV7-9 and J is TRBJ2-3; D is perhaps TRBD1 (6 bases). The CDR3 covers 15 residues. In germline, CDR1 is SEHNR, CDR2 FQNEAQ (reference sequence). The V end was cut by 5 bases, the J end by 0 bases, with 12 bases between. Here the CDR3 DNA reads TGTGCCAGCAGCCCGGGACACCTTAGCACAGATACGCAGTATTTT. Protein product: CASSPGHLSTDTQYF.

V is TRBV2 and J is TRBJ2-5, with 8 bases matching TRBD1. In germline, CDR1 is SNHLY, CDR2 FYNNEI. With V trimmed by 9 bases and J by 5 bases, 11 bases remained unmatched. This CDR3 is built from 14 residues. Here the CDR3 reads CASGQGTLPETQYF. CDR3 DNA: TGTGCCAGTGGACAGGGAACTCTTCCGGAGACCCAGTACTTC.

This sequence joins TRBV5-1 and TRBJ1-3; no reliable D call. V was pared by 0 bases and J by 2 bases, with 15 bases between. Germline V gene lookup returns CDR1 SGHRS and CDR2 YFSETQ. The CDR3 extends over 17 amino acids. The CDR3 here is CASSLVGREEPGNTIYF. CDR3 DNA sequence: TGCGCCAGCAGCTTGGTTGGACGGGAAGAGCCTGGAAACACCATATATTTT.

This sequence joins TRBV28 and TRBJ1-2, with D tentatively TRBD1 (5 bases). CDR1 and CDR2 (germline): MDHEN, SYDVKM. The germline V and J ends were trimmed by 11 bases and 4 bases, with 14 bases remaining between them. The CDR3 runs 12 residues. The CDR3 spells CAGGVGGYGYTF. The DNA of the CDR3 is TGTGCCGGGGGGGTGGGCGGCTATGGCTACACCTTC.